These 9 T cell receptor beta chains originate from one sample sequenced in a study of CD8+ T cells in alopecia areata. Investigators isolated RNA and reverse transcribed it into cDNA to act as the sequencing template. Measured with immunoSEQ multiplex PCR; TCRdb has only the in-frame clones, and not every one. The data show 110,000 or so clones, with 56% seen just once and about 3.7% held by the top ten. Noted treatment: oral pan-JAK inhibitor, 5-10 mg twice daily. The material sequenced was CD4+ T cells sorted from blood, taken at week 24, from a patient treated with tofacitinib. All receptors come from a human donor with alopecia areata.

The chain has TRBV5-1 and TRBJ2-1, with 9 nucleotides matching TRBD2. CDR1 SGHRS and CDR2 YFSETQ come from the germline V gene. The CDR3 is 16 residues long. V dropped 1 base and J dropped 2; count of bases not matched to a gene: 4. CDR3 sequence: CASSLSLAGTYNEQFF. CDR3 coding DNA: TGCGCCAGCAGCTTGAGCCTAGCGGGAACCTACAATGAGCAGTTCTTC.

This sequence joins TRBV20-1 and TRBJ1-1; D is unresolved. CDR1 and CDR2 (germline): DFQATT, SNEGSKA (reference sequence). Trimming pared 2 bases from V and 9 bases from J, leaving 10 bases between. The CDR3 sequence is 11 residues long. The CDR3 sequence is CSARPHGKAFF. In DNA, the CDR3 is TGCAGTGCTAGACCTCATGGGAAAGCTTTCTTT.

This clone turned up a few times. V and J are TRBV29-1 and TRBJ2-5; 7 nucleotides match TRBD1. The trim removed 6 bases at V and 4 bases at J, leaving 5 bases unmatched. The germline V gene has CDR1 SQVTM and CDR2 ANQGSEA. This CDR3 has 12 amino acids. The CDR3 bases are TGCAGCGTCACAGGGGTACCAGAGACCCAGTACTTC. Amino acids: CSVTGVPETQYF.

The chain employs TRBV2 and TRBJ2-6; D possibly corresponds to TRBD1 (5 bases). V was pared by 8 bases and J by 12 bases, with 11 bases between. Germline CDR1 is SNHLY and CDR2 is FYNNEI. This CDR3 spans 11 amino acids. In DNA form, the CDR3 reads TGTGCCAGCCACAGGTTGGCCGTCCTGACTTTC. This gives the protein CASHRLAVLTF. Full variable domain (remainder filled in from reference TRBV2 and TRBJ2-6): EPEVTQTPSHQVTQMGQEVILRCVPISNHLYFYWYRQILGQKVEFLVSFYNNEISEKSEIFDDQFSVERPDGSNFTLKIRSTKLEDSAMYFCASHRLAVLTFGAGSRLTVL.

This clone was counted between two and nine times. V usage is TRBV5-1 and J usage is TRBJ2-5; D is perhaps TRBD2 (5 bases). CDR3 length: 13 residues. CDR1 and CDR2 from the germline V gene are SGHRS and YFSETQ. V was cut by 4 bases and J by 5 bases, with 12 bases left in between. The CDR3 DNA is TGCGCCAGCAGCGGGCCCCCGGGGGAGACCCAGTACTTC. It encodes CASSGPPGETQYF.

The genes are TRBV5-6 and TRBJ2-6; 10 nucleotides match TRBD2. The ends lost 4 bases at V and 1 base at J; junction bases unmatched: 8. CDR3 length equals 18 residues. CDR1 SGHDT and CDR2 YYEEEE come from the germline V gene. The CDR3 region is CASSLRLAGTSGANVLTF. The CDR3, as DNA: TGTGCCAGCAGCCTTCGACTAGCGGGTACTTCTGGGGCCAACGTCCTGACTTTC. Looking up the rest from reference TRBV5-6 and TRBJ2-6 gives the full variable domain: DAGVTQSPTHLIKTRGQQVTLRCSPKSGHDTVSWYQQALGQGPQFIFQYYEEEERQRGNFPDRFSGHQFPNYSSELNVNALLLGDSALYLCASSLRLAGTSGANVLTFGAGSRLTVL.

This clone was observed a handful of times. The gene calls are TRBV15 and TRBJ2-7; D assignment may be TRBD1 or TRBD2 (5 bases each). CDR1 is LNHNV, CDR2 YYDKDF, per germline (reference sequence). CDR3 length: 16 amino acids. Trimming took off 0 bases at V and 2 bases at J, with 14 bases between the two ends. CDR3 DNA sequence: TGTGCCACCAGCAGAGATCGTGGGGGTGGGGCCTACGAGCAGTACTTC. Amino acid sequence: CATSRDRGGGAYEQYF.

Only a few counts were recorded for this clone. This chain uses TRBV10-3 with TRBJ2-7; possibly TRBD2 for D (7 bases). Germline values: CDR1 ENHRY, CDR2 SYGVKD. Trimming stripped 8 bases from V and 5 bases from J, with 16 bases between. The CDR3 totals 13 residues. The CDR3 is CAIGEGGRDEQYF. The CDR3 bases are TGTGCCATCGGGGAGGGGGGCCGCGACGAGCAGTACTTC.

This chain uses TRBV5-1 with TRBJ1-1; TRBD1 might be the D (5 bases). CDR1 is SGHRS, CDR2 YFSETQ, per germline. The CDR3 is made up of 15 amino acids. Trimming left V 4 bases short and J 4 bases short, with 17 bases between. CDR3 nucleotide sequence: TGCGCCAGCAGCCCAAATTGGTCCGGGGGCACTGAAGCTTTCTTT. It specifies CASSPNWSGGTEAFF.